Given below is one T cell receptor beta chain in context. The antigen this receptor binds is unknown. Base qualities are missing; no much larger clone stands one base away. Whole blood was collected in K2EDTA tubes by collaborating institutions according to the institutions' own protocols. For TCRbeta analysis, collaborator samples were shipped as frozen whole blood, as isolated PBMCs, or as DNA extracted from either sample type. The data originate from a study of blood T cell repertoires in COVID-19 (dated by TCRdb to 2018 to 2020). For context, the study as a whole: Samples from collaborators originated in the United States, Italy and Spain and spanned both the acute and convalescent phases of COVID-19. The repertoires were made available in a free public database intended to serve as a resource for research on the immune response to SARS-CoV-2. Where available, HLA class I and class II types were taken from metadata supplied by the sample provider and were not determined by assay-based typing. Nearly every sample came with metadata listing a de-identified subject ID, COVID-19 status, age in years and sex. The samples were drawn from two sources: the first 160 participants of the ongoing ImmuneRACE study, and 1,000 to 1,500 subjects contributed by 6 global collaborators. Subjects who had been exposed to COVID-19, were actively infected with it, or had recovered from it provided the deeply sampled blood TCRbeta repertoires that made up the dataset. The prospective study material was composed of cDNA or gDNA derived from T cells, B-cell-depleted T cells, or PBMCs. Study-level results and caveats: The amount of clinical and demographic metadata varied by source and participant and was provided uncurated.

TCRbeta CDR3 regions were amplified from genomic DNA by means of the immunoSEQ Assay, a bias-controlled multiplex PCR. The published analysis was carried out like this. The number of nucleated cells in each sample was estimated by amplification of reference gene primers within the assay. To quantify the absolute abundance of each unique TCRbeta CDR3 rearrangement, sequence reads were collapsed and filtered. Productive Simpson clonality was computed per sample as the square root of Simpson's diversity index over productive rearrangements. As stored in TCRdb, this immuneACCESS dataset retains in-frame rearrangements with V and J assigned. A fraction of the clones does not appear; measured against another copy, unresolved V genes explain less than half of the discrepancy, and the remainder lacks a known reason. V and J calls and clone size are as listed in that table; D and trimming were resolved from the DNA. The sample contains under 80,000 clones, about 80% of them found a single time. Jointly, the top ten make up 5% to 7% of the sample.

The V end gives up 4 bases and the J end 3 bases, leaving 12 bases in the junction not matched to a gene. Its CDR3 holds 18 amino acids, cysteine through phenylalanine. Just the 54-base CDR3 DNA is kept, in frame starting at base 1. CDR1 and CDR2 were assigned from the germline V gene as MNHNS and SASEGT. The sequence joins TRBV6-1 to TRBJ1-6; 7 central nucleotides agree with TRBD1. The receptor was isolated from a woman in her sixties or seventies with acute or convalescent COVID-19. Material: peripheral blood. The CDR3 region has the sequence CASSGSQTGSVYNSPLHF. The sequenced DNA is TGTGCCAGCAGTGGTTCCCAGACAGGGTCCGTCTATAATTCACCCCTCCACTTT.